Presented here are 32 T cell receptor beta chains from one specimen sequenced in a study of regulatory T cells in long-lasting Graves disease (TCRdb year 2021). According to the study, the label for this sample's time point signals: newly diagnosed GD, antithyroid drugs for less than 3 months. For both TCR sequencing and RNA sequencing, RNA was extracted from PBMCs in TRIzol. Libraries were constructed by multiplex PCR. Data came from an Illumina HiSeq 4000. iRepertoire HTBI primers and Arm-PCR amplification of CDR3 regions were used to construct TCR beta libraries. TCRdb cleaned the public reads at Q25 with fastp, built clones with MiXCR and kept in-frame beta chains. Duplicate CDR3 protein sequences are folded into a single record with the most common DNA and genes. The sample yields 250,000 or so distinct CDR3 sequences; 20% to 25% were counted once. Clones ranked in the top ten supply more than 11% of the sample.

The source was peripheral blood mononuclear cells (PBMCs), collected at new diagnosis, from a patient treated with antithyroid drugs. Receptors were obtained from a female donor with Graves disease.

V usage is TRBV11-2 and J usage is TRBJ2-5; D possibly corresponds to TRBD1 (6 bases). Trimming took off 2 bases at V and 1 base at J, with 8 bases between the two ends. The germline CDR1 and CDR2 sequences are SGHAT and FQNNGV. The CDR3 is 14 residues long. This CDR3 is CASSLNRAQETQYF. The CDR3 coding sequence is TGTGCCAGCAGCTTAAACAGGGCCCAAGAGACCCAGTACTTC. Drawing the rest from reference TRBV11-2 and TRBJ2-5, the complete variable domain is EAGVAQSPRYKIIEKRQSVAFWCNPISGHATLYWYQQILGQGPKLLIQFQNNGVVDDSQLPKDRFSAERLKGVDSTLKIQPAKLEDSAVYLCASSLNRAQETQYFGPGTRLLVL.

The rearrangement links TRBV11-3 to TRBJ2-6; tentatively, D is TRBD1 (5 bases). The CDR3 covers 15 residues. V dropped 1 base and J dropped 2 bases, with 6 bases sitting between them. Per germline, CDR1 SGHNT and CDR2 YENEEA. The CDR3 region has the DNA TGTGCCAGCAGCTTAGCAGGGACTGGGGCCAACGTCCTGACTTTC. Protein product: CASSLAGTGANVLTF.

J is TRBJ2-1 and V is TRBV7-2; 12 nucleotides agree with TRBD2. This CDR3 contains 16 residues. The trim removed 6 bases at V and 8 bases at J, leaving 11 bases unmatched. CDR1 is SGHTA, CDR2 FQGNSA, per germline. The CDR3 is CASRQRASGRGDEQFF. The CDR3 nucleotides read TGTGCCAGCAGACAACGGGCTAGCGGGAGGGGCGATGAGCAGTTCTTC.

This clonotype has just a few counts. CDR3 in DNA: TGTGCCAGCAGTTTGGTTTTGAACACTGAAGCTTTCTTT. Protein: CASSLVLNTEAFF. The chain combines TRBV12-3 or TRBV12-4 with TRBJ1-1, with D unresolved. V was trimmed by 3 bases and J by 0 bases, leaving 5 bases between them. The CDR3 has 13 residues.

V usage is TRBV28 and J usage is TRBJ2-2; 8 nucleotides line up with TRBD1. The CDR3 loop spans 13 amino acids. The ends lost 5 bases at V and 6 bases at J; junction bases unmatched: 2. The germline V gene encodes CDR1 MDHEN and CDR2 SYDVKM. The DNA for the CDR3 is TGTGCCAGCAGTCCCAGGGGGCCCGGGGAGCTGTTTTTT. This codes for CASSPRGPGELFF.

Comment on this clonotype: A read error likely explains this, since a far larger clone differs by one base. The chain combines TRBV11-2 with TRBJ2-1; D is undetermined. Near its end, the DNA agrees better with TRBJ2-5, so the J call may be wrong. There are 13 residues in the CDR3. Germline lookup yields CDR1 SGHAT and CDR2 FQNNGV. This CDR3 is CASNNLDMETQYF. The CDR3 region has the DNA TGTGCCAGCAACAACCTAGATATGGAGACCCAGTACTTC.

Only a few counts were recorded for this clonotype. J is TRBJ2-1 and V is TRBV19, with 8 bases matching TRBD2. V shed 7 bases and J 3 bases; nucleotides not matched to a gene: 8. The CDR3 spans 15 residues. Germline V gives CDR1 LNHDA, CDR2 SQIVND (reference sequence). The CDR3 is CASTTGGGHYNEQFF. The CDR3 region has the DNA TGTGCCAGTACCACGGGGGGGGGGCACTACAATGAGCAGTTCTTC.

At least ten counts were recorded for this clonotype. The CDR3 DNA sequence: TGTGCCAGCAGTGACGGGGGGCGCAATGAGCAGTTCTTC. As protein: CASSDGGRNEQFF. V usage is TRBV28 and J usage is TRBJ2-1, with D perhaps matching TRBD2 (7 bases). Trimming took off 5 bases at V and 6 bases at J, with 11 bases between the two ends. The CDR3 runs 13 residues. Germline V gives CDR1 MDHEN, CDR2 SYDVKM.

This clonotype was detected once. This probably arose from a read error, given a far larger clone one base away. V is TRBV6-1 and J is TRBJ2-7; D uncertain. The germline CDR1 and CDR2 sequences are MNHNS and SASEGT. CDR3 length: 11 residues. The CDR3 sequence: CAGSPGYEQYF. Written as DNA, the CDR3 is TGTGCCGGCAGCCCGGGTTACGAGCAGTACTTC.

The sample holds many counts of this clonotype. This chain uses TRBV7-2 with TRBJ2-1, with D unresolved. Trimming pared 5 bases from V and 7 bases from J, leaving 15 bases between. This CDR3 has 14 residues. Germline-derived CDR1 and CDR2 are SGHTA and FQGNSA. CDR3 nucleotides: TGTGCCAGCAGCCCCCGGGTGCAGATAAATGAGCAGTTCTTC. It is translated as CASSPRVQINEQFF.

The chain joins TRBV30 to TRBJ2-1; D assignment may be TRBD1 or TRBD2 (5 bases each). V gave up 5 bases and J gave up 3 bases, with 11 bases separating them. The CDR3 is made up of 13 amino acids. Germline V gene sequence: CDR1 GTSNPN, CDR2 SVGIG (reference sequence). The CDR3 nucleotides read TGTGCCTGGGAGAGGGGCTACTACAATGAGCAGTTCTTC. Translation gives CAWERGYYNEQFF.

Concerning this clonotype itself: A much larger clone lies one base from this, so it may be a read error. V usage is TRBV25-1 and J usage is TRBJ1-3, with D unclear. CDR1 MGHDK and CDR2 SYGVNS come from the germline V gene. Trimming stripped 3 bases from V and 0 bases from J, with 3 bases between. CDR3 size: 13 residues. The CDR3 is CASSDLSGNTIYF. The CDR3 DNA follows: TGTGCCAGCAGTGACCTCTCTGGAAACACCATATATTTT.

Many counts were recorded for this clonotype. This rearrangement joins TRBV12-3 or TRBV12-4 to TRBJ1-2, with TRBD1 as a possible D gene (6 bases). V was cut by 5 bases and J by 1 base, with 8 bases left in between. The CDR3 sequence is 13 residues long. CDR3 in DNA: TGTGCCAGCAGTAGGACAGTTAACTATGGCTACACCTTC. Translated, it gives CASSRTVNYGYTF.

In its sample, this clonotype was seen a few times. The chain is built from TRBV15 and TRBJ1-1; D unresolved. V lost 5 bases to trimming and J lost 4 bases, with 17 bases between them. CDR1 is LNHNV and CDR2 is YYDKDF in the germline V gene (reference sequence). The CDR3 has 15 residues. The CDR3 spells CATSSPTVMSTEAFF. The CDR3 region has the DNA TGTGCCACCAGCTCCCCGACGGTCATGAGCACTGAAGCTTTCTTT.

The DNA of the CDR3 is TGTGCCAGCAGCTTAAGTCTGGCGGCGAACACTGAAGCTTTCTTT. Translating it yields CASSLSLAANTEAFF. The gene calls are TRBV7-3 and TRBJ1-1; D unresolved. Trimming left V 1 base short and J 1 base short, with 10 bases between. CDR1 is SGHTA, CDR2 FQGTGA, per germline. The CDR3 is 15 amino acids.

This clonotype was recorded at least ten times. The J gene is TRBJ2-7, the V gene TRBV2; D may be TRBD1 or TRBD2 (5 bases each). V was trimmed by 2 bases and J by 2 bases, leaving 13 bases between them. The length of the CDR3 is 15 residues. The germline V gene has CDR1 SNHLY and CDR2 FYNNEI. The CDR3 loop is CASSEWGFGAYEQYF. The CDR3 coding sequence is TGTGCCAGCAGTGAATGGGGGTTCGGCGCCTACGAGCAGTACTTC.

This clonotype was detected ten times or more. The J gene is TRBJ2-5, the V gene TRBV2, with TRBD2 as a possible D gene (5 bases). The CDR3 covers 15 residues. The germline V gene has CDR1 SNHLY and CDR2 FYNNEI. Trimming left V 6 bases short and J 0 bases short, with 14 bases between. The CDR3 region has the DNA TGTGCCAGCAGCGGTTATCGGAGGAACCAAGAGACCCAGTACTTC. The encoded protein is CASSGYRRNQETQYF.

This clonotype was counted only a few times. This may stem from a read error, because a much larger clone lies one nucleotide away. This chain uses TRBV7-9 with TRBJ2-7; D tentatively fits TRBD1 or TRBD2 (5 bases each). Germline assignment: CDR1 SEHNR and CDR2 FQNEAQ (reference sequence). This CDR3 contains 15 residues. Trimming removed 5 bases from V and 5 bases from J, with 19 bases in between. CDR3 region: CASSRIVGRVDEQYF. CDR3 coding DNA: TGTGCCAGCAGCCGTATAGTGGGACGGGTCGACGAGCAGTACTTC. Together with reference TRBV7-9 and TRBJ2-7, the CDR3 gives the full variable domain: DTGVSQNPRHKITKRGQNVTFRCDPISEHNRLYWYRQTLGQGPEFLTYFQNEAQLEKSRLLSDRFSAERPKGSFSTLEIQRTEQGDSAMYLCASSRIVGRVDEQYFGPGTRLTVT.

In this sample, this clonotype turned up many times. The V gene is TRBV20-1, the J gene TRBJ2-7; maybe TRBD2 (6 bases). Per germline, CDR1 DFQATT and CDR2 SNEGSKA (reference sequence). The CDR3 totals 16 residues. The V and J ends lost 3 bases and 6 bases respectively, with 24 bases between them. The CDR3 sequence is CSASGSRESITREQYF. The CDR3 DNA reads as TGCAGTGCTAGCGGAAGCCGGGAGTCAATAACGCGCGAGCAGTACTTC.

This clonotype was recorded at least ten times. The gene calls are TRBV20-1 and TRBJ1-2; TRBD1 matches at 7 bases. After removal of 4 bases from V and 1 base from J, the junction contained 12 bases not matched to a gene. In germline, CDR1 is DFQATT, CDR2 SNEGSKA (reference sequence). CDR3 size: 16 residues. CDR3: CSATPRTGQFNYGYTF. The DNA of the CDR3 is TGCAGTGCTACCCCCCGGACGGGACAGTTTAACTATGGCTACACCTTC.

The gene calls are TRBV24-1 and TRBJ1-1, with D perhaps TRBD1 (5 bases). Germline V lookup: CDR1 KGHDR, CDR2 SFDVKD. Trimming removed 2 bases at V and 3 bases at J, with 12 bases between. CDR3 length: 15 amino acids. In nucleotides, the CDR3 is TGTGCCACCAGTGATTCACACAGGTTAGACACTGAAGCTTTCTTT. This codes for CATSDSHRLDTEAFF.

This clonotype was detected a few times. One base away lies a much larger clone, so this may be a sequencing read error. The V and J genes are TRBV13 and TRBJ2-7, with D perhaps matching TRBD1 (5 bases). There are 13 residues in the CDR3. Trimming removed 3 bases at V and 3 bases at J, with 9 bases between. Germline V gives CDR1 PRHDT, CDR2 FYEKMQ (reference sequence). CDR3 protein: CASSLGPGYEQYF. The CDR3 DNA follows: TGTGCCAGCAGCTTGGGGCCTGGCTACGAGCAGTACTTC.

The sample holds many counts of this clonotype. The J gene is TRBJ2-1, the V gene TRBV4-3, with TRBD2 identical over 16 bases. The germline V gene encodes CDR1 LGHNA and CDR2 YSLEER. The CDR3 loop spans 19 amino acids. V lost 3 bases, J lost 7 bases, and 12 bases stayed unmatched. CDR3 loop: CASSQRPGTSGRAVNEQFF. In DNA form, the CDR3 reads TGCGCCAGCAGCCAGCGTCCCGGGACTAGCGGGAGGGCCGTAAATGAGCAGTTCTTC.

This clonotype was counted ten times or more. V gene TRBV12-3 or TRBV12-4 combines with J gene TRBJ1-5, with unresolved D. CDR3 length: 15 residues. Trimming stripped 2 bases from V and 3 bases from J, with 11 bases between. CDR3 region: CASSLSPSTNQPQHF. As DNA, the CDR3 is TGTGCCAGCAGTTTAAGCCCCTCAACCAATCAGCCCCAGCATTTT.

With regard to this clonotype: A far more abundant clone sits one base away, making this likely a read error. The chain joins TRBV9 to TRBJ2-1, with unresolved D. Germline CDR1 SGDLS, CDR2 YYNGEE. The CDR3 is 14 residues long. V was clipped by 4 bases and J by 10 bases, with 18 bases between them. As DNA, the CDR3 is TGTGCCAGCAGCCCCCAGGACCTGGGTGGCGAGCAGTTCTTC. This gives the protein CASSPQDLGGEQFF.

This rearrangement joins TRBV13 to TRBJ2-5; the D gene could be TRBD1 or TRBD2 (6 bases each). V shed 2 bases and J shed 6 bases, with 16 bases lying between them. This CDR3 has 15 amino acids. Looked up from germline, CDR1 is PRHDT and CDR2 is FYEKMQ (reference sequence). CDR3 protein: CASSLSRGEGKTQYF. The CDR3 nucleotides are TGTGCCAGCAGCTTATCGAGGGGGGAAGGCAAGACCCAGTACTTC.

In this sample, this clonotype turned up many times. The V call is TRBV4-1, the J call TRBJ1-2; weak D call: TRBD1 (5 bases). The CDR3 sequence is 15 residues long. CDR1 is MGHRA and CDR2 is YSYEKL in the germline V gene. With 0 bases removed from V and 5 bases from J, the gap between germline ends came to 13 bases. CDR3 sequence reads: CASSQEPPRVYGYTF. The DNA of the CDR3 is TGCGCCAGCAGCCAAGAACCCCCCAGGGTTTATGGCTACACCTTC.

The V call is TRBV7-3, the J call TRBJ1-2; weak D call: TRBD1 (5 bases). There are 15 residues in the CDR3. In germline, CDR1 is SGHTA, CDR2 FQGTGA. V was trimmed by 6 bases and J by 4 bases, leaving 18 bases between them. In DNA, the CDR3 is TGTGCCAGCAGTCCGGGAGGGGCGCATGGCTATGGCTACACCTTC. It specifies CASSPGGAHGYGYTF.

Ten or more counts support this clonotype. This sequence joins TRBV7-2 and TRBJ2-3; 7 bases align to TRBD2. V shed 4 bases, J shed 1 base, and the junction held 5 bases outside the gene matches. This CDR3 region has 15 residues. CDR1 is SGHTA, CDR2 FQGNSA, per germline. CDR3 DNA: TGTGCCAGCAGCTCGATGACTAGCCGCACAGATACGCAGTATTTT. Its translation is CASSSMTSRTDTQYF.

This clonotype was seen at least ten times. The chain links TRBV9 to TRBJ2-7; no firm D call. V gave up 0 bases and J gave up 3 bases, with 10 bases separating them. Germline CDR1 SGDLS, CDR2 YYNGEE. The CDR3 runs to 14 residues. The CDR3 DNA reads TGTGCCAGCAGCGTAGAAGCAGGTCACTACGAGCAGTACTTC. Translation gives CASSVEAGHYEQYF.

The table lists this clonotype with a few counts. This chain links TRBV9 with TRBJ2-3; D may be TRBD1 (5 bases). Germline CDR1 reads SGDLS; CDR2 reads YYNGEE. Trimming took 0 bases from V and 0 from J, leaving 8 bases between them. This CDR3 is 15 amino acids long. The DNA of the CDR3 is TGTGCCAGCAGCGTAGAACAGGCTAGCACAGATACGCAGTATTTT. It encodes CASSVEQASTDTQYF.

In its sample, this clonotype was seen many times. The genes are TRBV6-5 and TRBJ2-7; 9 bases line up with TRBD2. Germline lookup yields CDR1 MNHEY and CDR2 SVGAGI. This CDR3 comprises 16 residues. V dropped 2 bases and J dropped 0; count of bases not matched to a gene: 5. The DNA for the CDR3 is TGTGCCAGCAGTTACAGAAGTAGCGGGAGCTCCTACGAGCAGTACTTC. This translates into CASSYRSSGSSYEQYF.